This TCR beta chain emerged from a study of identical twins. Regarding the study as a whole: Sequences that were beta out-of-frame showed weaker excess twin sharing.

This clonotype was observed a few times. Its antigen is still unknown. TCRdb itself ran the 5' RACE reads through MiXCR, one entry per CDR3 protein. The table lists about 730,000 distinct CDR3 sequences, approximately 22% of them singletons. Per the germline V gene, CDR1 is ENHRY and CDR2 is SYGVKD. The CDR3 length is 13 residues. Trimming took off 5 bases at V and 5 bases at J, with 13 bases between the two ends. The sample was also linked to a second study, of T cells expressing NK-cell markers. That report notes: From sorted CD3+CD56+NKG2C+, CD3+CD56+NKG2C- and CD3+CD56-NKG2C+ T cells came the TCR beta repertoires. Among eight sequenced donors, seven carried HCMV seropositivity while one was seronegative. The study left the HCMV specificity of expanded NKG2C+ T cell clones unresolved.

Material: PBMCs. This sequence joins TRBV10-3 and TRBJ2-7; D is unclear. This sequence was found in a woman aged 18-30 years in good health. As DNA, the CDR3 is TGTGCCATCAGTTCGTTACTCCTCGACGAGCAGTACTTC. Translated: CAISSLLLDEQYF.